This T cell receptor beta chain was obtained from a study of cytomegalovirus exposure and HLA in healthy donors. The CDR3 sequence is 12 residues long. Germline CDR1 MNHNS, CDR2 SASEGT. The ends were cut back, 4 bases at V and 4 bases at J, with 8 bases in the middle. Researchers ran the PCR with 60 Vbeta and 13 Jbeta primers. Produced via immunoSEQ multiplex PCR; TCRdb's table is partial and in-frame only. The sample contains some 130,000 clones, roughly three quarters of which appear only once. A remark on this clone: Antigen specificity is unknown.

Findings and caveats of the study: When presence/absence was analysed, sequencing depth was taken to be roughly uniform across donors. A later analysis linked a missense DCLRE1C variant to TCR beta V- and J-gene trimming.

This TCR was recovered from a male donor in good health and CMV-seronegative. Specimen: PBMCs. This chain links TRBV6-1 with TRBJ2-7; D perhaps matches TRBD1 (5 bases). The CDR3, as DNA: TGTGCCAGCAGTGTCCAGGGTTACGAGCAGTACTTC. This translates into CASSVQGYEQYF.